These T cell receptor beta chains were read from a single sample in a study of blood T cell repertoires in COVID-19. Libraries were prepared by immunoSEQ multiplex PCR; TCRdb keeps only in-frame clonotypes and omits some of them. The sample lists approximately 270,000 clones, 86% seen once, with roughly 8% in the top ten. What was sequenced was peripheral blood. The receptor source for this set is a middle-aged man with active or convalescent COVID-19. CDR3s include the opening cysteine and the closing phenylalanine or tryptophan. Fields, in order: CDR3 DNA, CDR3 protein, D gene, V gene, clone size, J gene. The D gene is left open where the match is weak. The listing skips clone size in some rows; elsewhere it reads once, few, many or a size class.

TGTGCCAGCAGCTCGCGGATCGGGACAGCGAACACTGAAGCTTTCTTT	CASSSRIGTANTEAFF	TRBD1	TRBV11-2	few	TRBJ1-1
TGCGCCAGCAGAGACAGGGGGAGTCCCTACGAGCAGTACTTC	CASRDRGSPYEQYF	TRBD1	TRBV10-2	NA	TRBJ2-7
TGTGCCACCAGTGGGTCAGGGTACAATCAGCCCCAGCATTTT	CATSGSGYNQPQHF	NA	TRBV24-1	NA	TRBJ1-5
TGTGCCAGCAGCTTTTACAGCTTCTCCTACGAGCAGTACTTC	CASSFYSFSYEQYF	NA	TRBV11-3	NA	TRBJ2-7
TGTGCCACCAGTATAAGTCCAGGGGCCTACAATGAGCAGTTCTTC	CATSISPGAYNEQFF	NA	TRBV24-1	NA	TRBJ2-1
TGCGCCAGCAGCTTTGGGACAGCGGACACCGGGGAGCTGTTTTTT	CASSFGTADTGELFF	TRBD1	TRBV5-1	NA	TRBJ2-2
TGTGCCAGCAGCCAAGATTCAGGGCGGGGCTACACCTTC	CASSQDSGRGYTF	NA	TRBV3-1/TRBV3-2	NA	TRBJ1-2
TGTGCCAGCAGCAATAGCGGGGTTTTGCAAGATACGCAGTATTTT	CASSNSGVLQDTQYF	TRBD2	TRBV28	once	TRBJ2-3
TGTGCCATCAACCCCGGGACAGGGGTAAATGAGCAGTTCTTC	CAINPGTGVNEQFF	TRBD1	TRBV10-3	NA	TRBJ2-1
TGCGCCAGCAGCTTGACAGGGGAAGTCAATGAAAAACTGTTTTTT	CASSLTGEVNEKLFF	TRBD1	TRBV5-1	NA	TRBJ1-4
TGTGCCAGTAGTACTAGCGGACCTGAGAAGTTCTTC	CASSTSGPEKFF	TRBD2	TRBV19	NA	TRBJ2-1
TGTGCCAGCAGCGCACGGACAGGGATGGGTACTGAAGCTTTCTTT	CASSARTGMGTEAFF	TRBD1	TRBV11-3	NA	TRBJ1-1
TGTGCAACCGGGGGACCGATGAACACCGGGGAGCTGTTTTTT	CATGGPMNTGELFF	NA	TRBV7-2	NA	TRBJ2-2
TGTGCCAGCAGGGACAGCACCTACGAGCAGTACTTC	CASRDSTYEQYF	NA	TRBV2	NA	TRBJ2-7
TGTGCCAGCAGCCCGGGACTTATGAACACTGAAGCTTTCTTT	CASSPGLMNTEAFF	NA	TRBV7-3	NA	TRBJ1-1
TGTGCCAGCAGCTTAGAGGTAGCGGGGCCACTGAATGAGCAGTTCTTC	CASSLEVAGPLNEQFF	TRBD2	TRBV13	NA	TRBJ2-1
TGTGCCACGAGGGAGCGGGGGTACAATGAGCAGTTCTTC	CATRERGYNEQFF	TRBD2	TRBV2	NA	TRBJ2-1
TGTGCCAGCTCACCACCGGGGGAGGTCTCCTACGAGCAGTACTTC	CASSPPGEVSYEQYF	NA	TRBV18	NA	TRBJ2-7
TGTGCCAGCAAAACTAGCGGGGGGTTGGATGAGCAGTTCTTC	CASKTSGGLDEQFF	TRBD2	TRBV6-5	NA	TRBJ2-1
TGTGCCAGCAGCCTACTAGGGAATTGGGCAACTAATGAAAAACTGTTTTTT	CASSLLGNWATNEKLFF	NA	TRBV7-9	NA	TRBJ1-4
TGCAGTTCCCAGGACAAACGGGAGCAGTACTTC	CSSQDKREQYF	NA	TRBV20-1	NA	TRBJ2-7
TGTGCCAGCAGCGCCTCTAGCGGGAATACCGGGGAGCTGTTTTTT	CASSASSGNTGELFF	NA	TRBV21-1	NA	TRBJ2-2
TGTGCCAGCAGCGTCGGGGTGTCTGGCGAGCAGTACTTC	CASSVGVSGEQYF	NA	TRBV9	few	TRBJ2-7
TGTGCCAGCAGTCGCGGGACAGGGGGCGCCTATGGCTACACCTTC	CASSRGTGGAYGYTF	TRBD1	TRBV6-5	few	TRBJ1-2
TGTGCCAGCAGTTACTCGATGTCAGGGGCTCACTACGAGCAGTACTTC	CASSYSMSGAHYEQYF	NA	TRBV6-5	once	TRBJ2-7
TGTGCCAGCAGCTTAGACAGTAACTATGGCTACACCTTC	CASSLDSNYGYTF	NA	TRBV7-2	NA	TRBJ1-2
TGTGCCAGCAAAAGCCCGGGGGACAGGGATTCCTCCTATGGCTACACCTTC	CASKSPGDRDSSYGYTF	TRBD1	TRBV28	NA	TRBJ1-2
TGCGCCAGCAGCCCGGGACAGAGCAATAATTCACCCCTCCACTTT	CASSPGQSNNSPLHF	TRBD1	TRBV5-1	NA	TRBJ1-6
TGTGCCTGGACTGCGGAATACGAGCAGTACTTC	CAWTAEYEQYF	NA	TRBV30	NA	TRBJ2-7
TGCGCCAGCAGTCAACCGCCCTATTGCACAGATACGCAGTATTTT	CASSQPPYCTDTQYF	NA	TRBV23-1	NA	TRBJ2-3
TGTGCCAGCAGCCTAATGGGGGGGGCGAACACTGAAGCTTTCTTT	CASSLMGGANTEAFF	NA	TRBV6-6	few	TRBJ1-1
TGTGCCAGCAGCTCGGGCTGGCGGGAGGGCAATGAGCAGTTCTTC	CASSSGWREGNEQFF	TRBD2	TRBV5-4	NA	TRBJ2-1
TGTGCCAGCAGCTTCAGTAGTAGCGGGGGTTTCGCCAAAAACATTCAGTACTTC	CASSFSSSGGFAKNIQYF	TRBD2	TRBV7-9	NA	TRBJ2-4
TGTGCCAGCAGCCAAGTGAGTCGCAATGAGCAGTTCTTC	CASSQVSRNEQFF	NA	TRBV14	NA	TRBJ2-1
TGTGCCAGCAGCTTAAGTTCGACAGGGGAAGAGACCCAGTACTTC	CASSLSSTGEETQYF	TRBD1	TRBV5-6	NA	TRBJ2-5
TGTGCCAGCGCGGGGGTGGGCAATGAGCAGTTCTTC	CASAGVGNEQFF	TRBD2	TRBV7-9	NA	TRBJ2-1
TGTGCCAGCTCACGGGACAATGGTGAAAAACTGTTTTTT	CASSRDNGEKLFF	NA	TRBV18	NA	TRBJ1-4
TGTGCCAGTAGTATAGCGGCGCCTCGCGGGGGGGCCTGGACCGGGGAGCTGTTTTTT	CASSIAAPRGGAWTGELFF	TRBD2	TRBV19	NA	TRBJ2-2